Below, 7 T cell receptor beta chains from the same sample are listed, as sequenced in a study of naive and memory T cell subsets. General study results and limits: Possibly reflecting memory cells re-expressing CD45RA, a few larger clonotypes occurred in naive repertoires, especially CD8.

Their antigens are not known. An equimolar mix of two oligonucleotides served as the beta constant-region primer for TRBC1 and TRBC2. Four rounds of PCR amplified the ligated cDNA using nested alpha and beta constant-region primers plus SP2. TCRdb reprocessed the UMI-ligation and nested PCR reads with MiXCR, giving one entry per CDR3 protein. The data show 150,000 or so distinct CDR3 sequences, about 23% seen once. Sequences were obtained from naive CD4+ T cells from blood. Receptors were obtained from a human donor in good health.

This clonotype has a handful of counts. The rearrangement uses TRBV20-1 and TRBJ2-1; D is possibly TRBD1 or TRBD2 (7 bases each). Germline V gene sequence: CDR1 DFQATT, CDR2 SNEGSKA (reference sequence). The CDR3 has 15 amino acids. Between the trimmed V and J ends, which lost 5 bases and 14 bases, there was a span of 28 bases. CDR3 region: CSAARPGPKAGGEFF. Written as DNA, the CDR3 is TGCAGTGCTGCACGACCGGGACCGAAAGCAGGGGGGGAGTTCTTC.

The V gene is TRBV6-5, the J gene TRBJ1-1; no firm D call. Trimming took off 2 bases at V and 4 bases at J, with 17 bases between the two ends. The CDR3 spans 16 residues. Looked up from germline, CDR1 is MNHEY and CDR2 is SVGAGI. Here the CDR3 reads CASSYTLGGRSTEAFF. CDR3 bases: TGTGCCAGCAGTTACACCCTGGGAGGAAGAAGCACTGAAGCTTTCTTT.

The chain links TRBV7-2 to TRBJ1-6; D call uncertain. The germline V and J ends were trimmed by 0 bases and 0 bases, with 6 bases remaining between them. The length of the CDR3 is 16 residues. CDR1 is SGHTA and CDR2 is FQGNSA in the germline V gene. CDR3 amino acids: CASSLAGPSYNSPLHF. The CDR3 nucleotides read TGTGCCAGCAGCTTAGCAGGTCCCTCCTATAATTCACCCCTCCACTTT. Variable domain in full (rest from reference TRBV7-2 and TRBJ1-6): GAGVSQSPSNKVTEKGKDVELRCDPISGHTALYWYRQSLGQGLEFLIYFQGNSAPDKSGLPSDRFSAERTGGSVSTLTIQRTQQEDSAVYLCASSLAGPSYNSPLHFGNGTRLTVT.

V usage is TRBV27 and J usage is TRBJ1-1; a possible D gene is TRBD1 (6 bases). Germline CDR1 is MNHEY and CDR2 is SMNVEV (reference sequence). V dropped 5 bases and J dropped 0 bases, with 16 bases sitting between them. This CDR3 has 16 amino acids. This CDR3 reads CASSTPGHRMNTEAFF. DNA for the CDR3: TGTGCCAGCAGTACCCCGGGACACCGGATGAACACTGAAGCTTTCTTT.

This clonotype was counted at least ten times. The chain employs TRBV29-1 and TRBJ2-5; no firm D call. With 0 bases removed from V and 1 base from J, the gap between germline ends came to 15 bases. The V gene's germline CDR1 is SQVTM and CDR2 ANQGSEA. CDR3 length: 16 amino acids. CDR3 sequence: CSVEDLLHTVQETQYF. CDR3 bases: TGCAGCGTTGAAGATCTTCTCCACACAGTCCAAGAGACCCAGTACTTC. Together with reference TRBV29-1 and TRBJ2-5, the CDR3 gives the full variable domain: SAVISQKPSRDICQRGTSLTIQCQVDSQVTMMFWYRQQPGQSLTLIATANQGSEATYESGFVIDKFPISRPNLTFSTLTVSNMSPEDSSIYLCSVEDLLHTVQETQYFGPGTRLLVL.

This clonotype was found many times. The chain links TRBV11-3 to TRBJ2-3; 7 bases match TRBD2. Germline V CDR1 and CDR2: SGHNT, YENEEA. This CDR3 has 15 residues. The junction had 11 bases not matched to a gene; V was cut back by 6 bases and J by 5 bases. CDR3 sequence (DNA): TGTGCCAGCAGTCACAAGGGAAAGCGGGGAGATACGCAGTATTTT. It is translated as CASSHKGKRGDTQYF.

Many counts were recorded for this clonotype. This chain links TRBV29-1 with TRBJ2-7; no clear D gene. From germline, CDR1 is SQVTM and CDR2 ANQGSEA. The CDR3 sequence is 12 residues long. With 6 bases removed from V and 0 bases from J, the gap between germline ends came to 9 bases. The CDR3 reads CSVSGLSYEQYF. In DNA form, the CDR3 reads TGCAGCGTCTCTGGGCTCTCCTACGAGCAGTACTTC.